These 27 T cell receptor beta chains share one sample of origin, sequenced in a study of neoadjuvant anti-PD-1 for oral cavity cancer. The table came from immunoSEQ multiplex PCR; TCRdb's copy has only in-frame clones and leaves some out. The data show fewer than 90,000 clones, around 84% seen once. Time point denoted: after neoadjuvant nivolumab, at surgical resection. The sequenced sample was PBMCs, obtained after nivolumab (anti-PD-1) treatment. The source is a person aged 40 to 85 with oral cavity squamous cell carcinoma.

The J gene is TRBJ2-3, the V gene TRBV10-3; weak D call: TRBD2 (5 bases). V shed 0 bases and J shed 0 bases, with 10 bases lying between them. The CDR3 spans 16 residues. CDR1 is ENHRY and CDR2 is SYGVKD in the germline V gene. CDR3 loop: CAISESTSGSTDTQYF. In DNA, the CDR3 is TGTGCCATCAGTGAGTCGACTTCGGGGAGCACAGATACGCAGTATTTT.

A single count supports this clone. This sequence joins TRBV7-9 and TRBJ2-7, with 7 bases identical to TRBD2. After removal of 8 bases from V and 4 bases from J, the junction contained 2 bases not matched to a gene. In germline, CDR1 is SEHNR, CDR2 FQNEAQ (reference sequence). CDR3 length: 11 residues. CDR3 sequence (DNA): TGTGCCAGCGGGAGGGAATACGAGCAGTACTTC. Translation: CASGREYEQYF. The variable domain in full, with the rest retrieved from reference TRBV7-9 and TRBJ2-7, is DTGVSQNPRHKITKRGQNVTFRCDPISEHNRLYWYRQTLGQGPEFLTYFQNEAQLEKSRLLSDRFSAERPKGSFSTLEIQRTEQGDSAMYLCASGREYEQYFGPGTRLTVT.

This chain links TRBV29-1 with TRBJ2-7, with TRBD1 matching over 9 bases. This CDR3 comprises 13 residues. Trimming took 3 bases from V and 5 from J; bases not matched to a gene: 5. Per the germline V gene, CDR1 is SQVTM and CDR2 is ANQGSEA. CDR3 nucleotide sequence: TGCAGCGTTGACGGGACAGGGTCCAACGAGCAGTACTTC. Translation gives CSVDGTGSNEQYF.

The chain employs TRBV6-1 and TRBJ2-1; 9 nucleotides align to TRBD2. This CDR3 is built from 15 residues. The V and J ends lost 6 bases and 4 bases, in that order; junction bases with no gene match: 7. Germline assignment: CDR1 MNHNS and CDR2 SASEGT. CDR3 sequence reads: CASRYTSGLYNEQFF. The CDR3 DNA follows: TGTGCCAGCAGGTACACTAGCGGGTTATACAATGAGCAGTTCTTC.

This sequence joins TRBV27 and TRBJ2-1; 7 bases fit TRBD2. Trimming cost V 4 bases and J 3 bases; bases outside gene matches: 6. This CDR3 has 15 amino acids. The V gene's germline CDR1 is MNHEY and CDR2 SMNVEV (reference sequence). CDR3 in amino acids: CASSSGAGNYNEQFF. The CDR3 coding sequence is TGTGCCAGCAGTTCCGGAGCGGGGAACTACAATGAGCAGTTCTTC.

The chain carries TRBV5-6 and TRBJ2-5; D is uncertain. Deletions cut 0 bases from V and 2 bases from J, with 5 bases between. The germline gives CDR1 SGHDT, CDR2 YYEEEE. This CDR3 is built from 13 residues. CDR3 bases: TGTGCCAGCAGCTTGGAACGACAAGAGACCCAGTACTTC. It encodes CASSLERQETQYF.

The chain joins TRBV18 to TRBJ1-2; a weak D match, TRBD1 (6 bases). The CDR3 length is 15 residues. In germline, CDR1 is KGHSH, CDR2 LQKENI. With 8 bases removed from V and 5 bases from J, the gap between germline ends came to 21 bases. In DNA form, the CDR3 reads TGTGCCAGCCAAACGGGGGGGGCCTCTTCATATGGCTACACCTTC. It yields the protein CASQTGGASSYGYTF.

The chain has TRBV6-1 and TRBJ2-7, with 7 nucleotides matching TRBD2. The CDR3 is 12 amino acids. Per the germline V gene, CDR1 is MNHNS and CDR2 is SASEGT. After removal of 10 bases from V and 0 bases from J, the junction contained 3 bases not matched to a gene. CDR3 DNA: TGTGCCACCCGGGACTACTCCTACGAGCAGTACTTC. Encoded protein: CATRDYSYEQYF.

V and J are TRBV4-2 and TRBJ2-1, with D unresolved. The CDR3 has 15 residues. Deletions cut 0 bases from V and 8 bases from J, with 14 bases between. Germline V gene lookup returns CDR1 LGHNA and CDR2 YNFKEQ. This chain's CDR3 is CASSQEVTARDEQFF. The CDR3 DNA reads TGTGCCAGCAGCCAAGAAGTGACTGCCCGGGATGAGCAGTTCTTC.

The rearrangement joins TRBV6-5 to TRBJ2-7, with 7 bases aligning to TRBD1. V gave up 2 bases and J gave up 3 bases; unmatched junction bases: 1. Looked up from germline, CDR1 is MNHEY and CDR2 is SVGAGI. The CDR3 contains 13 residues. For the CDR3, the DNA is TGTGCCAGCAGTTACGGGACAGACTACGAGCAGTACTTC. This gives the protein CASSYGTDYEQYF.

In its sample, this clone was seen a few times. In DNA form, the CDR3 reads TGTGCCAGCAGTGGAGTGGGGGCAGGTCAGCCCCAGCATTTT. This sequence encodes CASSGVGAGQPQHF. This chain uses TRBV9 with TRBJ1-5, with D perhaps matching TRBD1 (6 bases). Looked up from germline, CDR1 is SGDLS and CDR2 is YYNGEE. The CDR3 covers 14 residues. Between the trimmed V and J ends, which lost 5 bases and 6 bases, there was a span of 15 bases.

The genes are TRBV5-1 and TRBJ2-7; D unclear. Germline loops: CDR1 SGHRS, CDR2 YFSETQ. The V end lost 0 bases, the J end lost 6 bases, and 7 bases lay between the germline ends. The CDR3 spans 12 residues. The CDR3 region has the DNA TGCGCCAGCAGCTTGGTGGGTAGCGAGCAGTACTTC. It yields the protein CASSLVGSEQYF. The full variable domain, with the rest looked up from reference TRBV5-1 and TRBJ2-7, is KAGVTQTPRYLIKTRGQQVTLSCSPISGHRSVSWYQQTPGQGLQFLFEYFSETQRNKGNFPGRFSGRQFSNSRSEMNVSTLELGDSALYLCASSLVGSEQYFGPGTRLTVT.

The chain links TRBV7-6 to TRBJ2-1; D not certain. The CDR3 loop spans 15 amino acids. Germline values: CDR1 SGHVS, CDR2 FNYEAQ. The V end was cut by 1 base, the J end by 0 bases, with 7 bases between. The CDR3 nucleotides are TGTGCCAGCAGCTTAGAAGCGCGCTCCTACAATGAGCAGTTCTTC. It is translated as CASSLEARSYNEQFF.

The chain recombines TRBV12-5 with TRBJ2-2; D is perhaps TRBD2 (5 bases). Trimming removed 6 bases at V and 4 bases at J, with 15 bases between. The CDR3 is made up of 15 amino acids. Germline values: CDR1 LGHNT, CDR2 FRNRAP. The CDR3 here is CASGPGEGFTGELFF. For the CDR3, the DNA is TGTGCTAGTGGCCCCGGAGAGGGCTTCACCGGGGAGCTGTTTTTT.

This sequence joins TRBV2 and TRBJ1-4; no reliable D call. CDR1 is SNHLY and CDR2 is FYNNEI in the germline V gene. Trimming stripped 7 bases from V and 0 bases from J, with 12 bases between. The CDR3 spans 15 residues. CDR3 sequence (DNA): TGTGCCAGCAAGTCTTTGGGTTCAACTAATGAAAAACTGTTTTTT. The encoded protein is CASKSLGSTNEKLFF.

This sequence joins TRBV6-1 and TRBJ1-2; no clear D gene. The CDR3 is 12 residues long. Germline V gene sequence: CDR1 MNHNS, CDR2 SASEGT. Deletions cut 5 bases from V and 7 bases from J, with 11 bases between. Here the CDR3 DNA reads TGTGCCAGCAGTACGCCTGCGGCTGGCTACACCTTC. It codes for CASSTPAAGYTF.

The chain employs TRBV5-1 and TRBJ2-1, with D unclear. Trimming removed 0 bases at V and 7 bases at J, with 8 bases between. This CDR3 comprises 13 residues. Germline V gene lookup returns CDR1 SGHRS and CDR2 YFSETQ. In DNA, the CDR3 is TGCGCCAGCAGCTTGGACTCCGGGAATGAGCAGTTCTTC. Protein sequence: CASSLDSGNEQFF.

The chain has TRBV7-2 and TRBJ1-5, with a tentative D call TRBD1 (6 bases). V was clipped by 5 bases and J by 0 bases, with 8 bases between them. The CDR3 has 14 amino acids. The germline V gene encodes CDR1 SGHTA and CDR2 FQGNSA. Here the CDR3 DNA reads TGTGCCAGCAGCAGGGGGTATAGCAATCAGCCCCAGCATTTT. Protein sequence: CASSRGYSNQPQHF.

The rearrangement uses TRBV30 and TRBJ2-3, with D possibly called TRBD1 or TRBD2 (5 bases each). The germline CDR1 and CDR2 sequences are GTSNPN and SVGIG (reference sequence). This CDR3 has 12 residues. CDR3 region: CAAGTYTDTQYF. DNA of the CDR3: TGTGCTGCCGGGACCTACACAGATACGCAGTATTTT.

The gene calls are TRBV12-5 and TRBJ2-1, with 7 bases aligning to TRBD1. V shed 4 bases and J 2 bases; nucleotides not matched to a gene: 5. The CDR3 runs to 15 residues. Germline CDR1 LGHNT, CDR2 FRNRAP. As DNA, the CDR3 is TGTGCTAGTGGTTCGACAGGGCGGACCTACAATGAGCAGTTCTTC. Translated: CASGSTGRTYNEQFF.

This CDR3 is CASRGDGFEQYF. DNA of the CDR3: TGTGCCAGCAGAGGGGACGGATTCGAGCAGTACTTC. The chain couples TRBV7-9 to TRBJ2-7; D may match TRBD1 or TRBD2 (5 bases each). Trimming removed 6 bases at V and 6 bases at J, with 12 bases between. Germline V CDR1 and CDR2: SEHNR, FQNEAQ (reference sequence). This CDR3 spans 12 amino acids.

The chain employs TRBV6-1 and TRBJ2-1, with 8 bases aligning to TRBD1. V lost 8 bases and J lost 6; bases outside the gene matches: 9. CDR1 is MNHNS and CDR2 is SASEGT in the germline V gene. The CDR3 is 14 amino acids. Written as DNA, the CDR3 is TGTGCCAGCGGACGGACAGGGTTAGGCAATGAGCAGTTCTTC. It is translated as CASGRTGLGNEQFF.

This sequence joins TRBV28 and TRBJ1-5; D gene uncertain. The germline V gene has CDR1 MDHEN and CDR2 SYDVKM. V shed 6 bases and J shed 7 bases, with 16 bases lying between them. The CDR3 runs to 14 residues. This CDR3 reads CASSSVPGYQPQHF. CDR3 DNA: TGTGCCAGCAGCTCCGTCCCGGGCTACCAGCCCCAGCATTTT.

The rearrangement links TRBV5-1 to TRBJ2-1; TRBD2 aligns across 13 bases. Trimming at V came to 0 bases and at J to 0 bases, leaving 3 bases not matched to a gene. The CDR3 spans 18 residues. The V gene's germline CDR1 is SGHRS and CDR2 YFSETQ. The CDR3 nucleotides are TGCGCCAGCAGCTTGGCGGGACTAGCGGGGAGCTCCTACAATGAGCAGTTCTTC. Its protein is CASSLAGLAGSSYNEQFF.

This clone was seen a few times. The V gene is TRBV5-7, the J gene TRBJ2-2; 7 nucleotides line up with TRBD2. TRBV5-7 is recorded as an ORF, its role being uncertain. The CDR3 sequence is 15 residues long. V was pared by 4 bases and J by 7 bases, with 10 bases of the junction left unmatched. In DNA form, the CDR3 reads TGTGCCAGCAGCCCTGGACTAGACCTGGACGGGGAGCTGTTTTTT. Its translation is CASSPGLDLDGELFF.

J is TRBJ2-5 and V is TRBV6-6; possible D gene TRBD1, 5 bases. In germline, CDR1 is MNHNY, CDR2 SVGAGI (reference sequence). There are 13 residues in the CDR3. Trimming removed 2 bases at V and 5 bases at J, with 9 bases between. The CDR3 here is CASSYRGGETQYF. CDR3 nucleotide sequence: TGTGCCAGCAGTTACAGGGGTGGGGAGACCCAGTACTTC.

V is TRBV7-3 and J is TRBJ2-1; D unresolved. V was clipped by 1 base and J by 9 bases, with 19 bases between them. The CDR3 is 16 residues long. Germline CDR1 SGHTA, CDR2 FQGTGA. DNA for the CDR3: TGTGCCAGCAGCTTAAACCTAAGTTTGCCGCGATGTGAGCAGTTCTTC. Its protein product is CASSLNLSLPRCEQFF.